The sequence of this TCR beta chain was determined in a study of blood T cell repertoires in COVID-19. Study as a whole: There were acute and convalescent COVID-19 samples, and they came from the United States, Italy and Spain.

This clone was counted once. Germline CDR1 and CDR2: SNHLY and FYNNEI. CDR3 length: 14 amino acids. V lost 8 bases, J lost 2 bases, and 5 bases stayed unmatched. Profiling relied on immunoSEQ multiplex PCR, and the TCRdb table lists in-frame clones only, not all of them. Among about 250,000 clones listed, 70% to 90% were seen once. Residents of 24 US areas, aged roughly 18 to 95 years, made up the participants. Donors were grouped by their self-reported clinical history. This TCR derives from a woman aged 25 to 39 who had recovered from COVID-19. Specimen: PBMCs or T cells enriched from blood (not recorded which). The rearrangement joins TRBV2 to TRBJ2-2; the match to TRBD1 covers 7 bases. CDR3 in amino acids: CASGGQFNTGELFF. The CDR3 DNA sequence: TGTGCCAGCGGGGGACAGTTTAACACCGGGGAGCTGTTTTTT.